These 2 T cell receptor beta chains were sequenced from one sample in a study of cytomegalovirus exposure and HLA in healthy donors. The PCR had 60 Vbeta and 13 Jbeta primers. Measured with immunoSEQ multiplex PCR; TCRdb has only the in-frame clones, and not every one. The table lists about 110,000 clones, around 70% of them singletons. Sample: PBMCs. These TCRs come from a woman in her sixties or seventies in good health and CMV-seropositive.

This clone was seen a single time. This rearrangement joins TRBV5-4 to TRBJ1-1, with a weak D call TRBD1 (5 bases). V lost 3 bases, J lost 0 bases, and 15 bases lay in between. Germline CDR1 SGHNT, CDR2 YYREEE (reference sequence). The CDR3 spans 16 residues. CDR3 bases: TGTGCCAGCAGCTCTTACAAGGGGCCTATGAACACTGAAGCTTTCTTT. Protein: CASSSYKGPMNTEAFF.

This rearrangement joins TRBV29-1 to TRBJ2-6; TRBD1 agrees at 9 bases. The trim removed 4 bases at V and 0 bases at J, leaving 4 bases unmatched. Germline values: CDR1 SQVTM, CDR2 ANQGSEA. There are 16 residues in the CDR3. This chain's CDR3 is CSVVSGQGSGANVLTF. The CDR3 DNA is TGCAGCGTTGTCTCGGGACAGGGCTCTGGGGCCAACGTCCTGACTTTC.